These 7 T cell receptor beta chains were sequenced from one sample in a study of cytomegalovirus exposure and HLA in healthy donors. The PCR used 60 Vbeta and 13 Jbeta primers. The assay was immunoSEQ multiplex PCR, and TCRdb's table has in-frame clones only and misses some. The profile covers about 160,000 clones, with approximately 88% appearing a single time and approximately 1.5% taken by the ten largest. What was sequenced was PBMCs. All receptors derive from a woman aged 18-29 years in good health and CMV-seronegative.

The V gene is TRBV28, the J gene TRBJ1-2; D may be TRBD1 (5 bases). The CDR3 extends over 14 amino acids. V was cut by 3 bases and J by 4 bases, with 12 bases left in between. Germline CDR1 is MDHEN and CDR2 is SYDVKM. CDR3 coding DNA: TGTGCCAGCAGTTTTAGCCAGGGTCTCTATGGCTACACCTTC. Translation gives CASSFSQGLYGYTF.

This chain joins TRBV15 and TRBJ2-7; no clear D. The CDR3 contains 14 residues. CDR1 and CDR2 (germline): LNHNV, YYDKDF (reference sequence). V lost 1 base to trimming and J lost 6 bases, with 13 bases between them. The CDR3 reads CATSRGVRSREQYF. The CDR3 nucleotides are TGTGCCACCAGCAGAGGTGTCAGGTCCCGCGAGCAGTACTTC.

The chain joins TRBV4-2 to TRBJ1-4; 11 nucleotides line up with TRBD1. Matching the DNA end better, TRBJ2-2 makes the J call doubtful. The CDR3 length is 15 residues. Germline V CDR1 and CDR2: LGHNA, YNFKEQ. CDR3 region: CASSQDGTGGKELFF. CDR3 DNA: TGTGCCAGCAGCCAAGACGGGACAGGGGGAAAGGAGCTGTTTTTT.

This clone came up a few times. Distinct nucleotide sequences in the sample also encode this CDR3. This rearrangement joins TRBV7-6 to TRBJ2-7, with 13 bases lining up with TRBD2. Germline CDR1 SGHVS, CDR2 FNYEAQ. This CDR3 contains 15 residues. V lost 5 bases, J lost 4 bases, and 5 bases stayed unmatched. CDR3 bases: TGTGCCAGCAGCCCCTGGACTAGCGGGGGATACGAGCAGTACTTC. Amino acid sequence: CASSPWTSGGYEQYF.

The chain recombines TRBV11-2 with TRBJ1-1; no firm D call. The CDR3 length is 14 residues. V was pared by 1 base and J by 0 bases, with 6 bases between. Germline CDR1 is SGHAT and CDR2 is FQNNGV. CDR3 region: CASSLGSVNTEAFF. The CDR3, as DNA: TGTGCCAGCAGCTTAGGTTCGGTGAACACTGAAGCTTTCTTT.

V usage is TRBV5-6 and J usage is TRBJ1-2; D is unresolved. With 0 bases removed from V and 4 bases from J, the gap between germline ends came to 13 bases. CDR1 is SGHDT, CDR2 YYEEEE, per germline. The CDR3 runs to 15 residues. The CDR3 coding sequence is TGTGCCAGCAGCTTGGGGAGTATTAGGAGCTATGGCTACACCTTC. This translates into CASSLGSIRSYGYTF. The variable domain in full, with the rest retrieved from reference TRBV5-6 and TRBJ1-2, is DAGVTQSPTHLIKTRGQQVTLRCSPKSGHDTVSWYQQALGQGPQFIFQYYEEEERQRGNFPDRFSGHQFPNYSSELNVNALLLGDSALYLCASSLGSIRSYGYTFGSGTRLTVV.

The CDR3 reads CASSIDRNTEAFF. The CDR3 DNA follows: TGTGCCAGTAGTATAGATAGGAACACTGAAGCTTTCTTT. V gene TRBV19 combines with J gene TRBJ1-1, with D uncertain. Deletions cut 0 bases from V and 1 base from J, with 3 bases between. This CDR3 is built from 13 residues. Germline V lookup: CDR1 LNHDA, CDR2 SQIVND (reference sequence).